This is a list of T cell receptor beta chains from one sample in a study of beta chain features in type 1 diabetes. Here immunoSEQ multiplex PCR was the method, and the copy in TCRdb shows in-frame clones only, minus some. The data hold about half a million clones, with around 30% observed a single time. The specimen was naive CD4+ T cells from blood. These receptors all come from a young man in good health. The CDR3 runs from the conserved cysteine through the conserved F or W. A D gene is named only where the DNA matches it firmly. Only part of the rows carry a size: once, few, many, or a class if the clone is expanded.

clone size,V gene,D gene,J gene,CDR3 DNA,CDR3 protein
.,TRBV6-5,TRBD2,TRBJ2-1,TGTGCCAGCAGTTACTCGATTGCGGGAGGGCCGAATGAGCAGTTCTTC,CASSYSIAGGPNEQFF
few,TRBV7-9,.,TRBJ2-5,TGTGCCAGCAGCTCCCACAGGGATGATGGGGAGACCCAGTACTTC,CASSSHRDDGETQYF
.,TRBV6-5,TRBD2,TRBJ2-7,TGTGCCAGCGGGAGGGGCCGGGAGGAGCAGTACTTC,CASGRGREEQYF
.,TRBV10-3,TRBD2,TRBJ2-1,TGTGCCATCAGCAGGGGACTAGAGATCAATGAGCAGTTCTTC,CAISRGLEINEQFF
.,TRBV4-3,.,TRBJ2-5,TGCGCCAGCAGCCAAGATCGGGTAGCGCCAGAGACCCAGTACTTC,CASSQDRVAPETQYF
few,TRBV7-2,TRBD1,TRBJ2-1,TGTGCCAGCAGCTTAGTGGGACAGGGGGACAATGAGCAGTTCTTC,CASSLVGQGDNEQFF
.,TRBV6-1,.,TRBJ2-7,TGTGCCAGCAGTGAGGACGAGCAGTACTTC,CASSEDEQYF
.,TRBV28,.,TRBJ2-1,TGTGCCAGCAAATCACGTCGGAGCTCCTACAATGAGCAGTTCTTC,CASKSRRSSYNEQFF
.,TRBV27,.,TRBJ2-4,TGTGCCAGCAGAGGGGTGGGAATTCAGTACTTC,CASRGVGIQYF
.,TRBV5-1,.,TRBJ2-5,TGCGCCAGCAGCCCGGCGGGGAGGCAAGAGACCCAGTACTTC,CASSPAGRQETQYF
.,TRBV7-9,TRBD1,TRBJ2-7,TGTGCCAGCAGCTTAGCCGGACAGGCCGTCTTCGAGCAGTACTTC,CASSLAGQAVFEQYF